Presented here are 16 T cell receptor gamma chains from one specimen sequenced in a study of Vδ1+ human thymocytes. Their antigen targets remain unknown. Study outcomes and limitations: Highly polyclonal TRG and TRD repertoires with Gaussian CDR3 length distributions appeared in thymus.

The template was reverse-transcribed extracted RNA. CDR3 amplicons came from multiplex PCR with pooled V-gene forward and constant-region reverse primers. TCRdb re-called clones from the multiplex PCR reads using CATT. The sample has about 22,000 gamma-chain clones, roughly 15% seen once. Specimen: Vdelta1+ gamma-delta thymocytes from the thymus. Subset denoted: FACS-sorted CD3+ TCRalphabeta- TCRVdelta1+ TCRVdelta2- thymocytes. The receptors shown here come from a child younger than two who had congenital heart surgery.

Comments on this clone: At one of its ends the junction is not consistent with the germline gene, which may arise from a read error. This rearrangement joins TRGV5 to TRGJ1 or TRGJ2. Germline V gene data show CDR1 as VINAFY and CDR2 as YDVSNSKD. This CDR3 comprises 14 residues. In DNA, the CDR3 is TGTGCCAACTGGGACAGGTCTCCTTATTATAAGAAACTCTTT. Its translation is CANWDRSPYYKKLF.

This clone was detected only a few times. Other DNA variants within this sample encode the same CDR3. The rearrangement joins TRGV3 to TRGJ1 or TRGJ2. Looked up from germline, CDR1 is VTNTFY and CDR2 is YDVSTARD (reference sequence). The length of the CDR3 is 15 residues. The V and J ends lost 0 bases and 2 bases, in that order; junction bases with no gene match: 7. CDR3 sequence (DNA): TGTGCCACCTGGGACAGGCCTCCCTATTATTATAAGAAACTCTTT. Its protein product is CATWDRPPYYYKKLF.

By its share, this clone is medium-sized. The chain has TRGV9 and TRGJ1 or TRGJ2. Germline V gene lookup returns CDR1 GITISATS and CDR2 ISYDGTV (reference sequence). This CDR3 comprises 12 residues. Trimming removed 1 base from V and 12 bases from J; junction bases left unmatched: 9. This CDR3 is CALWEVQGGKLF. For the CDR3, the DNA is TGTGCCTTGTGGGAGGTACAGGGTGGGAAACTCTTT.

This clone has more than one count but fewer than ten. The chain carries TRGV5 and TRGJ1 or TRGJ2. J lost 5 bases, V lost 0 bases, and 7 bases had no gene match. The germline V gene encodes CDR1 VINAFY and CDR2 YDVSNSKD. The CDR3 is 14 amino acids. CDR3 sequence (DNA): TGTGCCACCTGGGACAGGCCTGGGAATTATAAGAAACTCTTT. This gives the protein CATWDRPGNYKKLF.

For this clone: Within the sample, other DNA sequences also encode this same CDR3. The chain links TRGV4 to TRGJ1 or TRGJ2. Trimming at V came to 0 bases and at J to 12 bases, leaving 8 bases not matched to a gene. CDR1 is EGSTGY, CDR2 YDSYTSSV, per germline. CDR3 length: 12 amino acids. This chain's CDR3 is CATWDGPGGKLF. The CDR3 DNA sequence: TGTGCCACCTGGGATGGGCCCGGGGGGAAACTCTTT.

This clone occurred a few times. The V gene is TRGV4, the J gene TRGJP1. The junction had 19 bases not matched to a gene; V was cut back by 5 bases and J by 4 bases. Germline-derived CDR1 and CDR2 are EGSTGY and YDSYTSSV. This CDR3 is 18 amino acids long. This chain's CDR3 is CATWGRTTPPNTGWFKIF. The CDR3 nucleotides read TGTGCCACCTGGGGGAGAACTACCCCTCCCAACACTGGTTGGTTCAAGATATTT.

Only a few counts were recorded for this clone. The V call is TRGV3, the J call TRGJP2. V lost 5 bases and J lost 5; bases outside the gene matches: 2. The V gene's germline CDR1 is VTNTFY and CDR2 YDVSTARD (reference sequence). This CDR3 has 12 amino acids. The CDR3 reads CATWASDWIKTF. In nucleotides, the CDR3 is TGTGCCACCTGGGCCAGTGATTGGATCAAGACGTTT.

Details on this clone: The sample contains more than one DNA sequence encoding this CDR3. The chain couples TRGV9 to TRGJ1 or TRGJ2. Trimming removed 4 bases from V and 10 bases from J; junction bases left unmatched: 7. The CDR3 is made up of 11 amino acids. From germline, CDR1 is GITISATS and CDR2 ISYDGTV (reference sequence). The CDR3 nucleotides read TGTGCCTTGTGGGAAGGAGGGAAGAAACTCTTT. Its protein product is CALWEGGKKLF.

As concerns this clone: Other DNA sequences from this sample encode an identical CDR3 as well. The chain links TRGV8 to TRGJ1 or TRGJ2. The trim removed 5 bases at V and 4 bases at J, leaving 5 bases unmatched. The germline V gene encodes CDR1 VENAVY and CDR2 YDSYNSRV. The CDR3 extends over 12 amino acids. CDR3 protein: CATWVPYYKKLF. CDR3 bases: TGTGCCACCTGGGTTCCATATTATAAGAAACTCTTT.

This clone qualifies as medium-sized. The rearrangement uses TRGV9 and TRGJ1 or TRGJ2. CDR1 and CDR2 from the germline V gene are GITISATS and ISYDGTV (reference sequence). The CDR3 consists of 14 residues. The V and J ends lost 2 bases and 3 bases, in that order; junction bases with no gene match: 7. The CDR3 here is CALWEEPLYYKKLF. CDR3 DNA: TGTGCCTTGTGGGAGGAACCCCTTTATTATAAGAAACTCTTT.

The rearrangement links TRGV8 to TRGJP2. The CDR3 runs to 15 residues. CDR1 is VENAVY and CDR2 is YDSYNSRV in the germline V gene. V shed 5 bases, J shed 5 bases, and the junction held 11 bases outside the gene matches. CDR3 DNA: TGTGCCACCTGGGCCAATGGGAGCAGTGATTGGATCAAGACGTTT. Its translation: CATWANGSSDWIKTF.

The rearrangement uses TRGV9 and TRGJP2. Germline loops: CDR1 GITISATS, CDR2 ISYDGTV (reference sequence). V was pared by 4 bases and J by 2 bases, with 13 bases of the junction left unmatched. The length of the CDR3 is 17 residues. The DNA of the CDR3 is TGTGCCTTGTGGGATAGGCCCCGGAGAAGTAGTGATTGGATCAAGACGTTT. It encodes CALWDRPRRSSDWIKTF.

In this sample, this clone turned up a few times. The chain links TRGV4 to TRGJ1 or TRGJ2. CDR3 length: 14 residues. Trimming at V came to 4 bases and at J to 12 bases, leaving 18 bases not matched to a gene. Looked up from germline, CDR1 is EGSTGY and CDR2 is YDSYTSSV. The CDR3 is CATWDGVPPRGKLF. The CDR3 DNA is TGTGCCACCTGGGACGGTGTCCCCCCTCGGGGGAAACTCTTT.

This clone turned up a few times. The chain uses TRGV8 and TRGJP2. Germline V gene data show CDR1 as VENAVY and CDR2 as YDSYNSRV. This CDR3 contains 13 residues. Unmatched junction bases numbered 4, after V lost 3 bases and J lost 6 bases. In DNA, the CDR3 is TGTGCCACCTGGGATGACGGTGATTGGATCAAGACGTTT. Encoded protein: CATWDDGDWIKTF.

The genes are TRGV5 and TRGJ1 or TRGJ2. This CDR3 is built from 14 residues. Germline V gene data show CDR1 as VINAFY and CDR2 as YDVSNSKD. The V segment lost 0 bases and the J segment 7 bases; nucleotides outside the gene matches: 9. The CDR3 DNA sequence: TGTGCCACCTGGGACAGGCGTCTGGGCTATAAGAAACTCTTT. Amino acid sequence: CATWDRRLGYKKLF.

This clone came up a few times. The chain employs TRGV4 and TRGJP2. The CDR3 covers 16 residues. V shed 9 bases and J 7 bases; nucleotides not matched to a gene: 20. Germline V CDR1 and CDR2: EGSTGY, YDSYTSSV. The CDR3, as DNA: TGTGCCACCAGCTCAGTCCGGGGGTGGCCTGATTGGATCAAGACGTTT. Its translation: CATSSVRGWPDWIKTF.